This T cell receptor beta chain came from a study of long-term antiretroviral therapy in people with HIV. Germline V CDR1 and CDR2: LGHNA, YSLEER. J lost 5 bases, V lost 1 base, and 3 bases had no gene match. The CDR3 runs to 15 residues. Sequencing used immunoSEQ v3.0 at survey level. Data came from immunoSEQ multiplex PCR; TCRdb stores just in-frame clones and leaves some out. Counted here are roughly 30,000 clones, approximately 83% occurring once; the ten biggest clones make up 3.8%. The genes are TRBV4-3 and TRBJ2-3; 10 bases agree with TRBD2. The sequencing used unsorted PBMCs, collected 0.8 years before starting antiretroviral therapy. The TCR sequence derives from a man aged 18 to 29 with HIV. This CDR3 is CASSQGERGGDTQYF. The CDR3 bases are TGCGCCAGCAGCCAAGGCGAGCGGGGGGGAGATACGCAGTATTTT.